The entry below describes one T cell receptor (beta chain). The antigen is not known. The data originate from a study of T cell repertoires in cytomegalovirus infection. Each CDR3 protein is one row after TCRdb ran MiXCR on the reads. The data hold 650,000 to 900,000 distinct CDR3 sequences, with 32% observed a single time. Trimming cost V 0 bases and J 6 bases, with 14 bases left between them. The CDR3 is made up of 15 amino acids. Germline V gene data show CDR1 as MRHNA and CDR2 as SNTAGT. This sequence originates from a human donor in good health (CMV status not recorded). Some clones in this sample may be carry-over from other donors' samples. Sample: cultured CD8+ T cells from PBMCs, taken from culture after CMV antigen stimulation. The chain recombines TRBV6-4 with TRBJ1-1, with D possibly matching TRBD1 (6 bases). CDR3 coding DNA: TGTGCCAGCAGTGACTCGATTGCCCGGACAGCTGAAGCTTTCTTT. This encodes CASSDSIARTAEAFF.